Listed here are 21 T cell receptor beta chains from one sample, sequenced in a study of T cell clonotyping in hematopoietic cell transplantation. The data were produced by immunoSEQ multiplex PCR, yet TCRdb's version contains in-frame clones alone and is incomplete. The sample includes some 40,000 clones, approximately 95% of them seen just once. Source material: peripheral blood mononuclear cells. The receptors here all came from a man under 40 in good health. Some clones in this sample may be carry-over from other donors' samples.

This chain links TRBV6-6 with TRBJ1-4; 9 bases agree with TRBD1. Germline V gives CDR1 MNHNY, CDR2 SVGAGI (reference sequence). The CDR3 is made up of 16 amino acids. After removal of 2 bases from V and 2 bases from J, the junction contained 3 bases not matched to a gene. For the CDR3, the DNA is TGTGCCAGCAGTTACGGGACAGGGAAGACTAATGAAAAACTGTTTTTT. This translates into CASSYGTGKTNEKLFF.

The chain has TRBV19 and TRBJ2-1; D might be TRBD1 (5 bases). The CDR3 is 14 residues long. V was cut by 2 bases and J by 5 bases, with 10 bases left in between. CDR1 is LNHDA and CDR2 is SQIVND in the germline V gene (reference sequence). Here the CDR3 DNA reads TGTGCCAGTAGTATAAATGGGGCTGACAATGAGCAGTTCTTC. It yields the protein CASSINGADNEQFF.

The chain couples TRBV6-5 to TRBJ2-5; a weak D match, TRBD1 (5 bases). There are 14 residues in the CDR3. The V and J ends lost 1 base and 0 bases respectively, with 6 bases between them. The V gene's germline CDR1 is MNHEY and CDR2 SVGAGI. The CDR3, as DNA: TGTGCCAGCAGTTACTGGGGCAACCAAGAGACCCAGTACTTC. Translation: CASSYWGNQETQYF.

This sequence joins TRBV11-3 and TRBJ1-2, with D perhaps matching TRBD1 (5 bases). V was cut by 5 bases and J by 0 bases, with 13 bases left in between. CDR3 size: 15 residues. The V gene's germline CDR1 is SGHNT and CDR2 YENEEA. CDR3 in amino acids: CASSLPGPTNYGYTF. The CDR3 DNA reads as TGTGCCAGCAGCCTTCCGGGACCTACTAACTATGGCTACACCTTC.

This sequence joins TRBV4-2 and TRBJ1-5; 12 positions match TRBD1. CDR1 is LGHNA and CDR2 is YNFKEQ in the germline V gene. The CDR3 has 17 residues. V dropped 5 bases and J dropped 2; count of bases not matched to a gene: 7. In DNA, the CDR3 is TGTGCCAGCAGCTCTGGGACAGGGGGCGCGGGCAATCAGCCCCAGCATTTT. This translates into CASSSGTGGAGNQPQHF.

This clone appeared once. V usage is TRBV11-2 and J usage is TRBJ2-7; 8 bases agree with TRBD2. CDR1 SGHAT and CDR2 FQNNGV come from the germline V gene. The V and J ends lost 4 bases and 2 bases, in that order; junction bases with no gene match: 4. There are 14 residues in the CDR3. CDR3 loop: CASSSGTRTYEQYF. The CDR3 coding sequence is TGTGCCAGCAGCTCCGGGACTAGGACCTACGAGCAGTACTTC.

This rearrangement joins TRBV19 to TRBJ1-2, with 7 bases that match TRBD1. The CDR3 contains 15 residues. Germline V gives CDR1 LNHDA, CDR2 SQIVND (reference sequence). V trimming: 3 bases; J trimming: 7 bases; junction bases outside the gene matches: 11. The CDR3 protein is CASSITGARDSGYTF. CDR3 coding DNA: TGTGCCAGTAGTATCACAGGGGCGCGGGATTCTGGCTACACCTTC.

The CDR3 spells CASAVVVWVTDTQYF. The CDR3 DNA sequence: TGTGCCAGCGCCGTAGTGGTGTGGGTCACAGATACGCAGTATTTT. This chain uses TRBV6-1 with TRBJ2-3; D not certain. CDR1 and CDR2 (germline): MNHNS, SASEGT. V shed 8 bases and J shed 2 bases, with 17 bases lying between them. This CDR3 spans 15 amino acids.

The chain uses TRBV6-5 and TRBJ1-2; maybe TRBD1 (5 bases). CDR3 length equals 14 residues. Germline V gene lookup returns CDR1 MNHEY and CDR2 SVGAGI. Trimming removed 6 bases from V and 7 bases from J, with 18 bases in between. CDR3 DNA: TGTGCCAGCAGGGTACAGGCTTCGTCAGCTGGCTACACCTTC. This encodes CASRVQASSAGYTF.

The J gene is TRBJ2-2, the V gene TRBV4-3; possible D gene TRBD2, 6 bases. Trimming took 10 bases from V and 5 from J, leaving 17 bases between them. CDR3 size: 14 residues. Germline V gene lookup returns CDR1 LGHNA and CDR2 YSLEER. CDR3 residues: CATQVFRGTGELFF. In DNA form, the CDR3 reads TGCGCCACCCAAGTCTTTCGGGGGACCGGGGAGCTGTTTTTT.

In DNA form, the CDR3 reads TGTGCCAGCCAAGAGACGAACACTGAAGCTTTCTTT. It yields the protein CASQETNTEAFF. The rearrangement links TRBV6-1 to TRBJ1-1, with D uncertain. The ends were cut back, 8 bases at V and 1 base at J, with 8 bases in the middle. Germline V gene lookup returns CDR1 MNHNS and CDR2 SASEGT. This CDR3 spans 12 amino acids.

The CDR3: CASSYSRTANTDTQYF. In DNA, the CDR3 is TGTGCCAGCAGTTACTCGAGGACAGCCAACACAGATACGCAGTATTTT. J is TRBJ2-3 and V is TRBV6-6; tentative D call: TRBD1 (6 bases). The CDR3 contains 16 residues. The V end was cut by 0 bases, the J end by 2 bases, with 12 bases between. Germline CDR1 is MNHNY and CDR2 is SVGAGI (reference sequence).

This sequence joins TRBV5-1 and TRBJ2-1, with D maybe TRBD2 (6 bases). V was cut by 4 bases and J by 3 bases, with 11 bases left in between. The CDR3 is made up of 14 amino acids. CDR1 is SGHRS, CDR2 YFSETQ, per germline. CDR3 coding DNA: TGCGCCAGCAGCCCGCGGGGCAGCTACAATGAGCAGTTCTTC. Residues: CASSPRGSYNEQFF.

The chain uses TRBV30 and TRBJ2-1; 12 bases are a match to TRBD2. In germline, CDR1 is GTSNPN, CDR2 SVGIG (reference sequence). V was pared by 1 base and J by 8 bases, with 6 bases of the junction left unmatched. CDR3 length: 15 amino acids. The CDR3 protein is CAWSEGASGRDEQFF. CDR3 nucleotide sequence: TGTGCCTGGAGTGAAGGGGCTAGCGGGAGGGATGAGCAGTTCTTC.

The rearrangement links TRBV7-2 to TRBJ1-5; 7 bases map to TRBD1. The CDR3 length is 13 residues. Germline lookup yields CDR1 SGHTA and CDR2 FQGNSA. With V trimmed by 4 bases and J by 9 bases, 6 bases remained unmatched. CDR3 nucleotide sequence: TGTGCCAGCAGCTCGACAGGGTACGCGCCCCAGCATTTT. Translated, it gives CASSSTGYAPQHF. The full variable domain, its missing parts supplied by reference TRBV7-2 and TRBJ1-5, is GAGVSQSPSNKVTEKGKDVELRCDPISGHTALYWYRQSLGQGLEFLIYFQGNSAPDKSGLPSDRFSAERTGGSVSTLTIQRTQQEDSAVYLCASSSTGYAPQHFGDGTRLSIL.

This chain connects TRBV6-4 to TRBJ2-2; D assignment may be TRBD1 or TRBD2 (6 bases each). The CDR3 sequence is 15 residues long. Germline V gene data show CDR1 as MRHNA and CDR2 as SNTAGT. The V gene lost 5 bases and the J gene lost 3 bases, with 13 bases spanning the gap. The CDR3 sequence is CASSRGQVDTGELFF. The CDR3 region has the DNA TGTGCCAGCAGTCGGGGGCAGGTTGACACCGGGGAGCTGTTTTTT.

This chain uses TRBV7-9 with TRBJ1-1, with 9 bases lining up with TRBD1. CDR1 and CDR2 (germline): SEHNR, FQNEAQ (reference sequence). The CDR3 consists of 18 residues. Trimming took 2 bases from V and 3 from J; bases not matched to a gene: 13. In nucleotides, the CDR3 is TGTGCCAGCAGCTTAAGGGGACAGGGAGGGTTTCAGGACACTGAAGCTTTCTTT. Translating gives CASSLRGQGGFQDTEAFF.

The V call is TRBV11-3, the J call TRBJ2-3, with 7 positions matching TRBD2. This CDR3 has 15 amino acids. Germline-derived CDR1 and CDR2 are SGHNT and YENEEA. The trim removed 0 bases at V and 9 bases at J, leaving 9 bases unmatched. Written as DNA, the CDR3 is TGTGCCAGCAGCTTAGATTCCCAACCCGGGAGGACGCAGTATTTT. It encodes CASSLDSQPGRTQYF.

V usage is TRBV7-2 and J usage is TRBJ2-3, with 10 bases matching TRBD2. The CDR3 covers 15 residues. Germline CDR1 reads SGHTA; CDR2 reads FQGNSA. The V segment lost 5 bases and the J segment 2 bases; nucleotides outside the gene matches: 4. CDR3 residues: CASSELAGFTDTQYF. Here the CDR3 DNA reads TGTGCCAGCAGCGAACTAGCGGGGTTCACAGATACGCAGTATTTT. The whole variable domain, filled in from reference TRBV7-2 and TRBJ2-3, reads GAGVSQSPSNKVTEKGKDVELRCDPISGHTALYWYRQSLGQGLEFLIYFQGNSAPDKSGLPSDRFSAERTGGSVSTLTIQRTQQEDSAVYLCASSELAGFTDTQYFGPGTRLTVL.

This rearrangement joins TRBV18 to TRBJ1-6; tentatively, D is TRBD1 (6 bases). With 1 base removed from V and 9 bases from J, the gap between germline ends came to 10 bases. The CDR3 sequence is 14 residues long. Germline V gene lookup returns CDR1 KGHSH and CDR2 LQKENI. The CDR3: CASSPRGGGSPLHF. CDR3 DNA: TGTGCCAGCTCACCACGCGGGGGCGGTTCACCCCTCCACTTT. The variable domain in full, completed from reference TRBV18 and TRBJ1-6, reads NAGVMQNPRHLVRRRGQEARLRCSPMKGHSHVYWYRQLPEEGLKFMVYLQKENIIDESGMPKERFSAEFPKEGPSILRIQQVVRGDSAAYFCASSPRGGGSPLHFGNGTRLTVT.

The rearrangement links TRBV7-3 to TRBJ1-6; the D is unclear. The V gene lost 4 bases and the J gene lost 0 bases, with 7 bases spanning the gap. From germline, CDR1 is SGHTA and CDR2 FQGTGA. The CDR3 consists of 15 residues. Here the CDR3 DNA reads TGTGCCAGCAGCTCCGGAAACTCCTATAATTCACCCCTCCACTTT. This translates into CASSSGNSYNSPLHF.